These 20 T cell receptor beta chains share one sample of origin, sequenced in a study of immune cell composition in non-small cell lung cancer. Clones were read by immunoSEQ multiplex PCR, and TCRdb kept only the in-frame ones, dropping some. The table shows about 2,900 clones, with around 85% occurring only once. These data were also filed under a second study, of CD4 T cells in lung cancer.

Specimen: lung tumor tissue. The receptors come from a human donor with non-small cell lung cancer.

CDR3 bases: TGTGCCAGCAGCAACAGGCCTCCGAACACCGGGGAGCTGTTTTTT. The encoded protein is CASSNRPPNTGELFF. J is TRBJ2-2 and V is TRBV28; possibly TRBD1 for D (5 bases). V lost 6 bases and J 0 bases, leaving 11 bases between the germline ends. Germline V gene data show CDR1 as MDHEN and CDR2 as SYDVKM. CDR3 size: 15 residues.

This chain uses TRBV28 with TRBJ1-1; no clear D gene. V lost 1 base and J lost 4, with 10 bases in between. The CDR3 loop spans 14 amino acids. Per the germline V gene, CDR1 is MDHEN and CDR2 is SYDVKM. CDR3 residues: CASSLSGRSTEAFF. DNA for the CDR3: TGTGCCAGCAGTTTATCTGGGAGGTCCACTGAAGCTTTCTTT.

The rearrangement uses TRBV25-1 and TRBJ1-2; D gene ambiguous. V was pared by 3 bases and J by 4 bases, with 15 bases between. CDR1 is MGHDK and CDR2 is SYGVNS in the germline V gene. CDR3 length: 15 residues. In DNA form, the CDR3 reads TGTGCCAGCAGTGACGTGGCCGGGGTCCGCTATGGCTACACCTTC. Amino acid sequence: CASSDVAGVRYGYTF.

The V gene is TRBV4-1, the J gene TRBJ1-6, with 9 bases lining up with TRBD1. The CDR3 is 17 residues long. V lost 4 bases and J lost 3; bases outside the gene matches: 7. Germline CDR1 is MGHRA and CDR2 is YSYEKL. Written as DNA, the CDR3 is TGCGCCAGCAGCCGGACACAGGGGGCGGACTATAATTCACCCCTCCACTTT. The encoded protein is CASSRTQGADYNSPLHF.

This chain connects TRBV27 to TRBJ2-7, with D maybe TRBD1 (5 bases). This CDR3 comprises 16 residues. From germline, CDR1 is MNHEY and CDR2 SMNVEV (reference sequence). V was shortened by 3 bases and J by 0 bases, with 15 bases between the two germline ends. The CDR3 sequence: CASSFSSRTHSYEQYF. In nucleotides, the CDR3 is TGTGCCAGCAGTTTCTCCTCCCGGACACACTCCTACGAGCAGTACTTC.

This rearrangement joins TRBV7-2 to TRBJ1-2, with TRBD1 matching over 7 bases. Germline loops: CDR1 SGHTA, CDR2 FQGNSA. The CDR3 has 15 residues. V gave up 5 bases and J gave up 3 bases; unmatched junction bases: 9. The CDR3 spells CASSRGQKSDYGYTF. The CDR3 bases are TGTGCCAGCAGCCGGGGACAGAAATCTGACTATGGCTACACCTTC.

The rearrangement joins TRBV28 to TRBJ2-1; TRBD2 matches at 8 bases. The CDR3 loop spans 14 amino acids. Germline V CDR1 and CDR2: MDHEN, SYDVKM. V dropped 7 bases and J dropped 12; count of bases not matched to a gene: 14. The CDR3 region has the DNA TGTGCCAGCACCAGAGCGGGAGACGGTGGTGGGCAGTTCTTC. Its protein is CASTRAGDGGGQFF.

The chain uses TRBV5-5 and TRBJ2-7; D remains ambiguous. In germline, CDR1 is SGHKS, CDR2 YYEKEE (reference sequence). V lost 5 bases and J 3 bases, leaving 9 bases between the germline ends. The CDR3 consists of 12 residues. CDR3 sequence: CASSYTDYEQYF. The CDR3 nucleotides are TGTGCCAGCAGTTACACCGACTACGAGCAGTACTTC.

V usage is TRBV7-2 and J usage is TRBJ2-1, with D tentatively TRBD2 (6 bases). Germline V gene lookup returns CDR1 SGHTA and CDR2 FQGNSA. V was cut by 3 bases and J by 9 bases, with 21 bases left in between. CDR3 length: 16 amino acids. CDR3 residues: CASSLNSGPTGTEQFF. The CDR3 nucleotides are TGTGCCAGCAGCTTGAATAGCGGTCCCACCGGGACTGAGCAGTTCTTC.

V is TRBV5-4 and J is TRBJ2-2; 8 nucleotides line up with TRBD2. V gave up 5 bases and J gave up 6 bases; unmatched junction bases: 9. This CDR3 region has 15 residues. Germline V CDR1 and CDR2: SGHNT, YYREEE (reference sequence). CDR3 amino acids: CASRYAGGLAGELFF. The CDR3 nucleotides are TGTGCCAGCAGATATGCGGGAGGTCTGGCCGGGGAGCTGTTTTTT. Using reference TRBV5-4 and TRBJ2-2 for the parts outside the CDR3, the full variable domain is ETGVTQSPTHLIKTRGQQVTLRCSSQSGHNTVSWYQQALGQGPQFIFQYYREEENGRGNFPPRFSGLQFPNYSSELNVNALELDDSALYLCASRYAGGLAGELFFGEGSRLTVL.

The V call is TRBV4-2, the J call TRBJ2-7; a possible D gene is TRBD1 (6 bases). V lost 1 base to trimming and J lost 7 bases, with 14 bases between them. The CDR3 totals 14 residues. CDR1 LGHNA and CDR2 YNFKEQ come from the germline V gene. CDR3 sequence: CASSQGNRAREQYF. The CDR3 bases are TGTGCCAGCAGCCAAGGTAACAGGGCTAGGGAGCAGTACTTC.

The CDR3 sequence: CASSQEWTAVNTIYF. In DNA form, the CDR3 reads TGCGCCAGCAGCCAAGAATGGACAGCCGTAAACACCATATATTTT. The chain joins TRBV4-3 to TRBJ1-3, with a tentative D call TRBD1 (6 bases). Germline V gene data show CDR1 as LGHNA and CDR2 as YSLEER. The ends were cut back, 0 bases at V and 6 bases at J, with 12 bases in the middle. The CDR3 loop spans 15 amino acids.

This clone is classed as large. This rearrangement joins TRBV5-6 to TRBJ1-2, with 9 bases that match TRBD1. Germline values: CDR1 SGHDT, CDR2 YYEEEE. V lost 4 bases and J lost 7; bases outside the gene matches: 8. This CDR3 is 14 amino acids long. DNA of the CDR3: TGTGCCAGCAGCATAGGGACAGGGATGAGTGGCTACACCTTC. It encodes CASSIGTGMSGYTF.

V gene TRBV6-5 combines with J gene TRBJ1-2, with TRBD1 identical over 12 bases. This CDR3 comprises 14 residues. V was clipped by 4 bases and J by 6 bases; unmatched bases: 3. Germline V gene sequence: CDR1 MNHEY, CDR2 SVGAGI. The CDR3 sequence is CASSSWDRGHGYTF. DNA of the CDR3: TGTGCCAGCAGTTCCTGGGACAGGGGGCATGGCTACACCTTC.

Sample share makes this clone medium-sized. CDR3 in DNA: TGTGCCAGCAGCTCGGGAGTGGATGGCTACACCTTC. Translating gives CASSSGVDGYTF. The V and J genes are TRBV7-6 and TRBJ1-2; D ambiguous. From germline, CDR1 is SGHVS and CDR2 FNYEAQ. Trimming stripped 4 bases from V and 6 bases from J, with 9 bases between. This CDR3 region has 12 residues.

The rearrangement uses TRBV6-1 and TRBJ1-5, with D possibly being TRBD1 (5 bases). Trimming removed 3 bases at V and 1 base at J, with 13 bases between. CDR3 length equals 16 residues. CDR1 is MNHNS and CDR2 is SASEGT in the germline V gene. DNA of the CDR3: TGTGCCAGCAGTGATTGGGGGGTCGGGAGCAATCAGCCCCAGCATTTT. Amino acid sequence: CASSDWGVGSNQPQHF.

This sequence joins TRBV11-1 and TRBJ2-4; 7 nucleotides align to TRBD2. This CDR3 spans 15 amino acids. Germline trimming cut 5 bases from V and 4 bases from J; bases unmatched to any gene: 8. Germline lookup yields CDR1 SGHAT and CDR2 FQDESV (reference sequence). The CDR3 is CASSHGGTMKNIQYF. CDR3 nucleotides: TGTGCCAGCAGCCACGGGGGGACGATGAAAAACATTCAGTACTTC.

This clone was detected once. The chain recombines TRBV9 with TRBJ2-1, with 7 bases lining up with TRBD1. J lost 1 base, V lost 6 bases, and 7 bases had no gene match. The CDR3 has 15 residues. Germline values: CDR1 SGDLS, CDR2 YYNGEE. In nucleotides, the CDR3 is TGTGCCAGCACCGCACAGGGGAATTCCTACAATGAGCAGTTCTTC. Protein: CASTAQGNSYNEQFF.

The table lists this clone with a few counts. The chain uses TRBV5-1 and TRBJ1-1; 7 bases agree with TRBD1. V shed 4 bases, J shed 1 base, and the junction held 4 bases outside the gene matches. CDR1 SGHRS and CDR2 YFSETQ come from the germline V gene. The CDR3 loop spans 14 amino acids. The CDR3 region has the DNA TGCGCCAGCAGCCAGGGACAGCCGAACACTGAAGCTTTCTTT. Translation: CASSQGQPNTEAFF.

V and J are TRBV7-2 and TRBJ1-2, with D possibly TRBD1 on 5 matching bases. V lost 6 bases to trimming and J lost 5 bases, with 16 bases between them. Germline CDR1 SGHTA, CDR2 FQGNSA. This CDR3 has 14 residues. CDR3 in DNA: TGTGCCAGCAGTGATGGGGCAGACCTATATGGCTACACCTTC. Its translation: CASSDGADLYGYTF.